This T cell receptor (beta chain) originates from a study of regulatory T cells in long-lasting Graves disease. As to time point: newly diagnosed GD, antithyroid drugs for less than 3 months. TCR sequences were obtained from RNA taken from PBMCs. The CDR3 has 14 amino acids. Investigators prepared the TCR beta libraries by applying iRepertoire HTBI primers and Arm-PCR of CDR3 regions. One entry per CDR3 protein results from TCRdb running MiXCR on the multiplex PCR reads. Of under 300,000 distinct CDR3 sequences listed, around 20% are singletons. Study-wide results and limits: Small numbers of samples may have cut accuracy.

This clonotype showed up just a few times. Its specificity is not known. This likely reflects a read error, since a far larger clone is one base away. The sequence was collected from a female donor with Graves disease. The sample consisted of peripheral blood mononuclear cells (PBMCs), taken at new diagnosis, from a patient treated with antithyroid drugs. The rearrangement joins TRBV12-3 or TRBV12-4 to TRBJ2-1, with 9 positions matching TRBD1. The last part of the DNA fits TRBJ2-5 better; the J call may be wrong. The CDR3 loop reads CVSSPGTGRETQYF. The CDR3 nucleotides read TGTGTCAGCAGCCCCGGGACAGGGAGGGAGACCCAGTACTTC.